One TCR beta chain is described in this entry. This entry is derived from a study of blood T cell repertoires in COVID-19. On the study more broadly: From the United States, Italy and Spain came samples of acute and convalescent COVID-19. Sources were T cells, B-cell-depleted T cells, or PBMCs; the material itself was cDNA or gDNA.

V was clipped by 7 bases and J by 2 bases; unmatched bases: 8. The V gene's germline CDR1 is KGHSH and CDR2 LQKENI. This CDR3 contains 15 residues. In the authors' workflow: Reference gene primer amplification gave nucleated cell count estimates. Clones were read by immunoSEQ multiplex PCR, and TCRdb kept only the in-frame ones, dropping some. The DNA was the basis for D and trimming; V, J and clone size are from that table. The sample has roughly 100,000 clones; about 88% are singletons. Sequences were obtained from peripheral blood. This chain links TRBV18 with TRBJ2-1; 7 bases agree with TRBD2. The source of this sequence is a human donor in a cohort sampled during active COVID-19. CDR3 amino acids: CASCSRGNTYNEQFF. For the CDR3, the DNA is TGTGCCAGCTGTTCGCGGGGGAATACCTACAATGAGCAGTTCTTC.